Sequencing of this T cell receptor beta chain was carried out in a study of blood T cell repertoires in COVID-19. Study processing details: Cell counts per sample came from amplifying reference gene primers. This table comes from immunoSEQ multiplex PCR, and its TCRdb copy is limited to in-frame clones, with some not included. The DNA gave D and trimming, while V, J and clone size come from that table. The data contain 56,000 or so clones, roughly nine tenths of them singletons. Germline V CDR1 and CDR2: SGHVS, FNYEAQ. The CDR3 covers 15 residues. Trimming removed 3 bases from V and 5 bases from J; junction bases left unmatched: 4.

The rearrangement uses TRBV7-6 and TRBJ1-4; 9 nucleotides agree with TRBD1. The source is a human donor in a cohort sampled during active COVID-19. The sequenced material came from peripheral blood. The CDR3 spells CASSFHGTGNEKLFF. CDR3 bases: TGTGCCAGCAGCTTTCACGGGACAGGGAATGAAAAACTGTTTTTT. Filled out from reference TRBV7-6 and TRBJ1-4, the complete variable domain reads GAGVSQSPRYKVTKRGQDVALRCDPISGHVSLYWYRQALGQGPEFLTYFNYEAQQDKSGLPNDRFSAERPEGSISTLTIQRTEQRDSAMYRCASSFHGTGNEKLFFGSGTQLSVL.